The entry that follows covers one T cell receptor beta chain sequence. Its specificity is not known. Next came a second PCR, run for roughly 7 to 12 cycles, which used a sample-barcoded 5' primer along with a J-beta primer mix. TCRdb processed the 5' RACE reads anew with MiXCR; each CDR3 protein has one entry. This sample has 1.5 million to 2 million distinct CDR3 sequences, with around 50% found just once. This sample is drawn from a study of blood T cells in healthy people across ages. Study-wide findings and caveats: One million T cells yielded diversity estimates that were considered underestimates.

This TCR derives from a woman in her thirties or forties in good health. Sequencing was carried out using blood.

CDR3 bases: TGTGCCAGCACCCTAGGACATCACACTGAAGCTTTCTTT. Encoded protein: CASTLGHHTEAFF. The chain employs TRBV6-5 and TRBJ1-1; D is perhaps TRBD1 (5 bases). With 7 bases removed from V and 3 bases from J, the gap between germline ends came to 12 bases. The CDR3 sequence is 13 residues long. Per the germline V gene, CDR1 is MNHEY and CDR2 is SVGAGI.